Following are 6 T cell receptor beta chains from one sample sequenced in a study of chronic HIV infection and antiretroviral therapy. TCRdb passed the 5' RACE reads through MiXCR, listing each CDR3 protein once. This sample has 40,000 or so distinct CDR3 sequences, with about 8.9% found just once. The source material was peripheral blood. The receptors were gathered from an adult who had HIV and had not received antiretroviral therapy, or was an uninfected healthy control (not recorded which).

This clonotype was seen a few times. V gene TRBV29-1 combines with J gene TRBJ2-2, with 10 nucleotides matching TRBD2. With 7 bases clipped from V and 6 bases from J, the junction kept 8 bases outside the gene matches. CDR3 size: 14 residues. Germline V CDR1 and CDR2: SQVTM, ANQGSEA. CDR3 loop: CSARSGRAAGELFF. CDR3 DNA: TGCAGCGCCCGGAGCGGGAGGGCCGCCGGGGAGCTGTTTTTT.

This clonotype came up many times. The V gene is TRBV15, the J gene TRBJ2-3; no reliable D call. The CDR3 contains 13 residues. V was shortened by 0 bases and J by 2 bases, with 3 bases between the two germline ends. CDR1 is LNHNV and CDR2 is YYDKDF in the germline V gene (reference sequence). CDR3 amino acids: CATSRDFTDTQYF. CDR3 in DNA: TGTGCCACCAGCAGAGACTTCACAGATACGCAGTATTTT.

The sample holds a few counts of this clonotype. The chain couples TRBV29-1 to TRBJ2-7; D tentatively reads TRBD1 or TRBD2 (5 bases each). Trimming left V 6 bases short and J 2 bases short, with 14 bases between. CDR1 and CDR2 from the germline V gene are SQVTM and ANQGSEA. CDR3 length: 13 amino acids. Here the CDR3 reads CSVVRDLPYEQYF. The CDR3 DNA sequence: TGCAGCGTGGTCCGGGACCTGCCCTACGAGCAGTACTTC.

This clonotype came up many times. This sequence joins TRBV28 and TRBJ2-6; D is undetermined. Trimming pared 4 bases from V and 0 bases from J, leaving 7 bases between. Germline V lookup: CDR1 MDHEN, CDR2 SYDVKM. The CDR3 totals 15 residues. The CDR3 DNA reads TGTGCCAGCAGTTCCACCCGCTCTGGGGCCAACGTCCTGACTTTC. Translation gives CASSSTRSGANVLTF. Together with reference TRBV28 and TRBJ2-6, the CDR3 gives the full variable domain: DVKVTQSSRYLVKRTGEKVFLECVQDMDHENMFWYRQDPGLGLRLIYFSYDVKMKEKGDIPEGYSVSREKKERFSLILESASTNQTSMYLCASSSTRSGANVLTFGAGSRLTVL.

This chain links TRBV5-1 with TRBJ1-5, with 8 bases matching TRBD1. The CDR3 runs 14 residues. From germline, CDR1 is SGHRS and CDR2 YFSETQ. Trimming cost V 3 bases and J 7 bases; bases outside gene matches: 6. CDR3 sequence (DNA): TGCGCCAGCAGCTCGACAGGGGCAGGGCAGCCCCAGCATTTT. This sequence encodes CASSSTGAGQPQHF.

V is TRBV28 and J is TRBJ2-3, with 10 bases aligning to TRBD2. The V gene end was trimmed by 2 bases and the J gene end by 3 bases; junction bases not matched to a gene: 5. This CDR3 is 16 amino acids long. Germline values: CDR1 MDHEN, CDR2 SYDVKM. The DNA of the CDR3 is TGTGCCAGCAGTTTACCGGGACTAGCGACTACAGATACGCAGTATTTT. Amino acid sequence: CASSLPGLATTDTQYF.